This T cell receptor beta chain was captured in a study of somatic mutations in cytotoxic T cells in rheumatoid arthritis. The method was immunoSEQ multiplex PCR; TCRdb's version includes in-frame clones alone and lacks a portion of them. Of roughly 20,000 clones detected, almost 85% appear once; the ten largest clones hold 8.9%. The CDR3 is 14 amino acids. Deletions cut 0 bases from V and 8 bases from J, with 13 bases between. In germline, CDR1 is LGHNA, CDR2 YNFKEQ. This sequence was found in an adult with rheumatoid arthritis. The chain couples TRBV4-2 to TRBJ1-2; a possible D gene is TRBD1 (5 bases). Sequencing was performed on CD8+ T cells sorted from blood. The CDR3 coding sequence is TGTGCCAGCAGCCAAGATGAGGGGCGGGCGGGCTACACCTTC. This sequence encodes CASSQDEGRAGYTF.